The 29 T cell receptor beta chains below come from one sample, sequenced in a study of T cell responses to AZD1222 COVID-19 vaccine. Sequencing was performed with immunoSEQ multiplex PCR; in TCRdb, only in-frame clones are kept and a portion is missing. This sample yields about 200,000 clones, of which 85% to 95% are seen a single time; around 3.6% belongs to the top ten. The sample in question was peripheral blood, obtained 28 days after the second dose of the MenACWY control vaccine. All receptors come from an adult who received the MenACWY meningococcal vaccine as a control.

The chain couples TRBV19 to TRBJ1-2; D possibly corresponds to TRBD1 (6 bases). CDR3 length: 14 amino acids. Per the germline V gene, CDR1 is LNHDA and CDR2 is SQIVND (reference sequence). V was pared by 6 bases and J by 3 bases, with 14 bases between. This CDR3 reads CASRGTGSHYGYTF. The DNA for the CDR3 is TGTGCCAGTAGGGGAACAGGGTCCCACTATGGCTACACCTTC.

The V call is TRBV27, the J call TRBJ1-2, with 8 positions matching TRBD1. The CDR3 sequence is 17 residues long. Germline assignment: CDR1 MNHEY and CDR2 SMNVEV (reference sequence). J gave up 4 bases and V 2 bases, and 12 bases lay outside the gene matches. As DNA, the CDR3 is TGTGCCAGCAGTTTAAAGCCGGGACAGGCTAGTTCCTATGGCTACACCTTC. Translation: CASSLKPGQASSYGYTF.

This sequence joins TRBV19 and TRBJ1-4, with a tentative D call TRBD1 (5 bases). The CDR3 consists of 13 residues. Germline CDR1 and CDR2: LNHDA and SQIVND (reference sequence). V dropped 3 bases and J dropped 5 bases, with 7 bases sitting between them. CDR3 sequence: CASSMSGNEKLFF. The CDR3 DNA reads TGTGCCAGTAGTATGTCAGGGAATGAAAAACTGTTTTTT.

J is TRBJ1-2 and V is TRBV11-2; D unresolved. The V end lost 0 bases, the J end lost 6 bases, and 20 bases lay between the germline ends. This CDR3 has 17 residues. Germline V CDR1 and CDR2: SGHAT, FQNNGV. The CDR3 DNA reads as TGTGCCAGCAGCTTAGATCTCAGTTACGCTAGACGGGATGGCTACACCTTC. Amino acids: CASSLDLSYARRDGYTF.

The chain uses TRBV9 and TRBJ2-7; unclear D gene. Germline V gives CDR1 SGDLS, CDR2 YYNGEE. The CDR3 has 15 amino acids. The V end lost 0 bases, the J end lost 2 bases, and 12 bases lay between the germline ends. The CDR3 loop reads CASSVASSVPYEQYF. CDR3 DNA: TGTGCCAGCAGCGTAGCTTCCAGCGTGCCCTACGAGCAGTACTTC.

CDR3 coding DNA: TGTGCCAGCAGTTTATATGTAGGCTACACTGAAGCTTTCTTT. Protein sequence: CASSLYVGYTEAFF. This chain joins TRBV28 and TRBJ1-1; no firm D call. Germline CDR1 is MDHEN and CDR2 is SYDVKM. V shed 1 base and J shed 3 bases, with 9 bases lying between them. This CDR3 has 14 residues.

The table lists this clone with a count of one. The CDR3 reads CASGGGQPVYEQYF. The CDR3 bases are TGTGCCAGCGGGGGGGGACAGCCTGTATACGAGCAGTACTTC. The genes are TRBV2 and TRBJ2-7; D is possibly TRBD1 or TRBD2 (7 bases each). Germline V lookup: CDR1 SNHLY, CDR2 FYNNEI. With 8 bases removed from V and 4 bases from J, the gap between germline ends came to 18 bases. The CDR3 totals 14 residues.

This clone was observed a few times. The chain uses TRBV5-4 and TRBJ1-6; no firm D call. The CDR3 spans 15 residues. Germline CDR1 is SGHNT and CDR2 is YYREEE (reference sequence). Trimming shortened V by 3 bases and J by 7 bases, and 14 bases separated the two germline ends. CDR3 sequence: CASSWGELTNSPLHF. CDR3 bases: TGTGCCAGCAGCTGGGGAGAACTGACAAATTCACCCCTCCACTTT.

The chain combines TRBV28 with TRBJ1-1; a weak D match, TRBD1 (5 bases). The CDR3 consists of 14 residues. Germline-derived CDR1 and CDR2 are MDHEN and SYDVKM. Trimming took 5 bases from V and 4 from J, leaving 14 bases between them. DNA for the CDR3: TGTGCCAGCAGTCTGTCGGCAGGGCTCACTGAAGCTTTCTTT. Its translation: CASSLSAGLTEAFF.

This sequence joins TRBV3-1 (or the pseudogene TRBV3-2) and TRBJ1-1; D remains ambiguous. CDR1 is LGHDT and CDR2 is YNNKEL in the germline V gene (reference sequence). CDR3 length: 14 residues. Trimming took off 5 bases at V and 1 base at J, with 11 bases between the two ends. CDR3 coding DNA: TGTGCCAGCAGCACCCGCCGAGGGAACACTGAAGCTTTCTTT. Encoded protein: CASSTRRGNTEAFF.

The rearrangement links TRBV6-4 to TRBJ2-2, with a possible D match to TRBD1 (6 bases). Germline V gives CDR1 MRHNA, CDR2 SNTAGT. This CDR3 region has 16 residues. V lost 6 bases, J lost 2 bases, and 16 bases lay in between. The CDR3 protein is CASSAQGQVNTGELFF. Written as DNA, the CDR3 is TGTGCCAGCAGCGCCCAGGGGCAGGTCAACACCGGGGAGCTGTTTTTT.

V and J are TRBV7-2 and TRBJ1-1, with TRBD1 as a possible D gene (5 bases). CDR3 size: 14 residues. V lost 3 bases and J lost 4, with 12 bases in between. Germline V lookup: CDR1 SGHTA, CDR2 FQGNSA. The CDR3 sequence is CASSFKGQSTEAFF. Written as DNA, the CDR3 is TGTGCCAGCAGCTTCAAGGGGCAAAGCACTGAAGCTTTCTTT.

The chain uses TRBV2 and TRBJ2-5, with D perhaps TRBD2 (6 bases). V was clipped by 7 bases and J by 2 bases, with 14 bases between them. CDR3 length equals 14 residues. CDR1 SNHLY and CDR2 FYNNEI come from the germline V gene. In DNA form, the CDR3 reads TGTGCCAGCAAGCGGGCAGTCGTACAAGAGACCCAGTACTTC. Translated: CASKRAVVQETQYF.

The V call is TRBV3-1 (or the pseudogene TRBV3-2), the J call TRBJ1-2; tentative D call: TRBD1 (5 bases). Deletions cut 1 base from V and 0 bases from J, with 12 bases between. CDR1 and CDR2 (germline): LGHDT, YNNKEL (reference sequence). The CDR3 runs to 16 residues. This chain's CDR3 is CASSQGQYSANYGYTF. For the CDR3, the DNA is TGTGCCAGCAGCCAAGGACAGTATTCAGCTAACTATGGCTACACCTTC.

CDR3 sequence: CASSLNQDQPQHF. DNA of the CDR3: TGTGCCAGCAGCTTAAACCAAGATCAGCCCCAGCATTTT. This chain uses TRBV7-9 with TRBJ1-5; D gene unclear. Germline CDR1 and CDR2: SEHNR and FQNEAQ (reference sequence). Trimming took 2 bases from V and 5 from J, leaving 7 bases between them. The CDR3 covers 13 residues.

This chain uses TRBV9 with TRBJ1-1, with TRBD1 matching 8 bases. CDR3 length: 14 residues. Germline CDR1 reads SGDLS; CDR2 reads YYNGEE. J was trimmed by 0 bases and V by 4 bases; bases with no gene match: 2. This chain's CDR3 is CASSLRGLNTEAFF. The DNA for the CDR3 is TGTGCCAGCAGCCTCAGGGGGCTGAACACTGAAGCTTTCTTT.

Notes on this clone: The same CDR3 also results from other DNA sequences found in this sample. The J gene is TRBJ1-3, the V gene TRBV9; D is undetermined. The CDR3 length is 14 residues. Germline V gene sequence: CDR1 SGDLS, CDR2 YYNGEE. Trimming pared 0 bases from V and 0 bases from J, leaving 4 bases between. The CDR3 region has the DNA TGTGCCAGCAGCGTAGACATCTCTGGAAACACCATATATTTT. It encodes CASSVDISGNTIYF.

A note on this clone: A read error may account for a junction end that differs from germline. The gene calls are TRBV7-7 and TRBJ2-1; 10 bases are a match to TRBD2. CDR3 length: 15 amino acids. CDR1 is SSHAT, CDR2 FNYEAQ, per germline (reference sequence). The CDR3 nucleotides read TGTGCTAGCAGCCCCGGGACTAGCGACTACAATGAGCAGTTCTTC. This codes for CASSPGTSDYNEQFF.

This chain links TRBV2 with TRBJ1-4; D uncertain. This CDR3 has 13 residues. The V end was cut by 1 base, the J end by 7 bases, with 7 bases between. CDR1 is SNHLY and CDR2 is FYNNEI in the germline V gene. CDR3 loop: CASSEGPGEKLFF. The DNA for the CDR3 is TGTGCCAGCAGTGAAGGTCCTGGTGAAAAACTGTTTTTT.

V is TRBV18 and J is TRBJ1-1, with D possibly TRBD1 on 6 matching bases. Germline assignment: CDR1 KGHSH and CDR2 LQKENI. V dropped 4 bases and J dropped 2 bases, with 17 bases sitting between them. The CDR3 spans 16 residues. The CDR3 here is CASSQITGTLNTEAFF. The CDR3 coding sequence is TGTGCCAGCTCACAGATCACCGGGACACTTAACACTGAAGCTTTCTTT.

The chain carries TRBV18 and TRBJ1-3, with a weak D call TRBD1 (5 bases). This CDR3 region has 16 residues. Germline CDR1 reads KGHSH; CDR2 reads LQKENI. V was cut by 0 bases and J by 0 bases, with 9 bases left in between. The CDR3 loop reads CASSPPRQGSGNTIYF. The DNA of the CDR3 is TGTGCCAGCTCACCACCGAGGCAGGGCTCTGGAAACACCATATATTTT. The full variable domain, its missing parts supplied by reference TRBV18 and TRBJ1-3, is NAGVMQNPRHLVRRRGQEARLRCSPMKGHSHVYWYRQLPEEGLKFMVYLQKENIIDESGMPKERFSAEFPKEGPSILRIQQVVRGDSAAYFCASSPPRQGSGNTIYFGEGSWLTVV.

The rearrangement joins TRBV12-3 or TRBV12-4 to TRBJ1-1, with no clear D. There are 13 residues in the CDR3. Trimming took off 2 bases at V and 4 bases at J, with 8 bases between the two ends. The CDR3 DNA sequence: TGTGCCAGCAGTTTAAAAAGAGCCACTGAAGCTTTCTTT. Its protein is CASSLKRATEAFF.

The V and J genes are TRBV29-1 and TRBJ2-3; 12 nucleotides align to TRBD2. J gave up 9 bases and V 3 bases, and 10 bases lay outside the gene matches. The CDR3 covers 15 residues. Germline lookup yields CDR1 SQVTM and CDR2 ANQGSEA. CDR3 residues: CSVDRLAGAQVTQYF. The CDR3 nucleotides are TGCAGCGTTGATCGACTAGCGGGAGCACAGGTCACGCAGTATTTT.

V usage is TRBV15 and J usage is TRBJ2-4; 8 bases agree with TRBD1. This CDR3 comprises 17 residues. The V gene's germline CDR1 is LNHNV and CDR2 YYDKDF (reference sequence). J lost 3 bases, V lost 1 base, and 8 bases had no gene match. CDR3 nucleotides: TGTGCCACCAGCAGAGCGATACAGGGGGTTGGCAAAAACATTCAGTACTTC. Its translation: CATSRAIQGVGKNIQYF.

The sample holds a few counts of this clone. The chain has TRBV7-5 and TRBJ2-5; the tabulated D call, TRBD2, remains unverified against the DNA. TRBV7-5 is shown as a pseudogene. The CDR3 length is 13 residues. Written as DNA, the CDR3 is TGTGCCAGAAGCTCGCGGGGGCAAGAGACCCAGTACTTC. It is translated as CARSSRGQETQYF.

This clone appeared a single time. The chain couples TRBV21-1 to TRBJ2-1; the table's D gene call, TRBD1, was not cross checked with the DNA. TRBV21-1 is recorded as a pseudogene. The CDR3 is 15 amino acids. DNA for the CDR3: TGTGCCAGCAGCAAAGGGACAGGTGCCTACAATGAGCAGTTCTTC. Residues: CASSKGTGAYNEQFF.

This chain links TRBV9 with TRBJ2-7, with a possible D match to TRBD1 (6 bases). Trimming pared 4 bases from V and 7 bases from J, leaving 15 bases between. Germline assignment: CDR1 SGDLS and CDR2 YYNGEE. The CDR3 runs to 13 residues. This CDR3 reads CASSLSGVGEQYF. The CDR3 region has the DNA TGTGCCAGCAGCCTCTCAGGGGTTGGAGAGCAGTACTTC.

This chain links TRBV5-6 with TRBJ1-2, with D maybe TRBD1 (6 bases). This CDR3 has 14 amino acids. The V and J ends lost 4 bases and 5 bases respectively, with 15 bases between them. The V gene's germline CDR1 is SGHDT and CDR2 YYEEEE. In nucleotides, the CDR3 is TGTGCCAGCAGCGGGCAACGGGGGGCATATGGCTACACCTTC. Translating it yields CASSGQRGAYGYTF.

This clone showed up just once. The chain has TRBV19 and TRBJ1-1; a possible D gene is TRBD1 (5 bases). The CDR3 spans 12 residues. V lost 1 base, J lost 8 bases, and 8 bases lay in between. CDR1 and CDR2 from the germline V gene are LNHDA and SQIVND (reference sequence). The chain's CDR3 is CASSIVDSEAFF. In nucleotides, the CDR3 is TGTGCCAGTAGTATAGTCGACAGCGAAGCTTTCTTT.